A selection of T cell receptor beta chains follows, all from one sample in a study of T cells in tuberculosis. Profiled with immunoSEQ multiplex PCR; TCRdb holds only in-frame clones, not every one. The data hold about 54,000 clones, with around 90% observed a single time. The sample comprised CD1b-GMM tetramer-negative cells sorted from PBMCs. Source of these receptors: an adult woman with latent tuberculosis. The CDR3 runs from the conserved cysteine through the conserved F or W. D genes are given only for firm matches. Size values are once, few and many counts, or a class for expanded clones, and some rows have none.

J gene,V gene,clone size,CDR3 length,D gene,CDR3 protein,CDR3 DNA
TRBJ1-1,TRBV7-3,NA,15,NA,CASSLNGAGNTEAFF,TGTGCCAGCAGCTTAAATGGTGCGGGGAACACTGAAGCTTTCTTT
TRBJ2-7,TRBV7-9,once,14,TRBD2,CASSTSGGTYEQYF,TGTGCCAGCAGCACTAGCGGGGGGACCTACGAGCAGTACTTC
TRBJ2-7,TRBV25-1,NA,13,TRBD1,CASRQGAWDEQYF,TGTGCCAGCCGCCAGGGGGCCTGGGACGAGCAGTACTTC
TRBJ1-4,TRBV7-2,NA,12,NA,CASSSQGEKLFF,TGTGCCAGCAGCTCCCAGGGTGAAAAACTGTTTTTT
TRBJ2-7,TRBV4-1,NA,16,TRBD2,CASSQHSGGASYEQYF,TGCGCCAGCAGCCAACATAGCGGGGGGGCCTCCTACGAGCAGTACTTC
TRBJ2-7,TRBV11-3,NA,15,NA,CASSLALGRGYEQYF,TGTGCCAGCAGCTTAGCGCTAGGACGGGGCTACGAGCAGTACTTC
TRBJ2-5,TRBV28,NA,15,TRBD2,CASSSPGTSYQTQYF,TGTGCCAGCAGTTCCCCGGGGACTAGCTATCAGACCCAGTACTTC
TRBJ2-7,TRBV4-3,NA,13,NA,CASSPGLRYEQYF,TGCGCCAGCAGCCCGGGACTCCGCTACGAGCAGTACTTC
TRBJ2-7,TRBV27,NA,16,NA,CASSSHRTASSYEQYF,TGTGCCAGCAGTTCTCACCGGACAGCGAGCTCCTACGAGCAGTACTTC
TRBJ2-2,TRBV7-2,NA,15,TRBD2,CASSLNSGGLGELFF,TGTGCCAGCAGCTTAAATAGCGGGGGGCTCGGGGAGCTGTTTTTT
TRBJ2-7,TRBV4-3,NA,14,NA,CASSQARGGYEQYF,TGCGCCAGCAGCCAAGCAAGGGGGGGCTACGAGCAGTACTTC
TRBJ2-1,TRBV9,NA,15,TRBD2,CASSVFQGGDNEQFF,TGTGCCAGCAGCGTTTTTCAGGGAGGGGACAATGAGCAGTTCTTC
TRBJ1-5,TRBV19,few,12,TRBD1,CASSRDRGTQHF,TGTGCCAGTAGTAGAGACAGGGGCACCCAGCATTTT
TRBJ1-3,TRBV7-9,NA,19,TRBD1,CASSLSPGQGPSSGNTIYF,TGTGCCAGCAGCTTATCCCCGGGACAGGGGCCTTCCTCTGGAAACACCATATATTTT
TRBJ2-1,TRBV4-3,NA,15,NA,CASSQGGGLFDEQFF,TGCGCCAGCAGCCAAGGGGGGGGGCTTTTTGATGAGCAGTTCTTC
TRBJ1-1,TRBV6-5,NA,12,NA,CASSYTGTEAFF,TGTGCCAGCAGTTACACAGGCACTGAAGCTTTCTTT
TRBJ1-2,TRBV7-2,NA,16,TRBD1,CASSRSGTGGDYGYTF,TGTGCCAGCAGCCGATCAGGGACAGGGGGTGACTATGGCTACACCTTC
TRBJ2-5,TRBV15,NA,11,NA,CATSRSETQYF,TGTGCCACCAGTAGATCGGAGACCCAGTACTTC
TRBJ1-2,TRBV28,NA,13,TRBD1,CASLDRVDYGYTF,TGTGCCAGCTTAGACAGGGTGGACTATGGCTACACCTTC
TRBJ1-4,TRBV19,few,15,NA,CASSPPGGSNEKLFF,TGTGCCAGTAGTCCCCCGGGAGGTTCTAATGAAAAACTGTTTTTT
TRBJ2-1,TRBV9,NA,16,NA,CASSVMEVDEYNEQFF,TGTGCCAGCAGCGTGATGGAGGTGGACGAATACAATGAGCAGTTCTTC
TRBJ2-3,TRBV7-3,NA,15,NA,CASSLTGPGGPEQYF,TGTGCCAGCAGCTTAACGGGTCCCGGAGGGCCAGAGCAGTATTTT
TRBJ2-1,TRBV7-3,NA,16,TRBD1,CASSQLPGQGFDEQFF,TGTGCCAGCAGCCAATTACCGGGACAGGGGTTTGATGAGCAGTTCTTC
TRBJ2-2,TRBV21-1,once,14,NA,CASTLEIHTGELFF,TGTGCCAGCACATTGGAGATCCACACCGGGGAGCTGTTTTTT
TRBJ1-6,TRBV18,few,14,NA,CASSPGKGISPLHF,TGTGCCAGCTCACCAGGGAAGGGGATCTCACCCCTCCACTTT
TRBJ1-1,TRBV5-1,NA,15,TRBD1,CASSLTGRSNTEAFF,TGCGCCAGCAGCCTGACAGGGAGGTCAAACACTGAAGCTTTCTTT
TRBJ2-7,TRBV6-1,once,11,NA,CASSDNYEQYF,TGTGCCAGCAGTGATAACTACGAGCAGTACTTC
TRBJ2-7,TRBV7-9,NA,16,TRBD2,CASSLGTSGGLYEQYF,TGTGCCAGCAGCTTAGGGACTAGCGGGGGACTTTACGAGCAGTACTTC
TRBJ2-1,TRBV28,NA,16,NA,CASSSTTSLPYNEQFF,TGTGCCAGCAGCAGTACGACTAGTCTCCCCTACAATGAGCAGTTCTTC
TRBJ1-5,TRBV18,NA,19,TRBD1,CASSGPGTGGQGSNQPQHF,TGTGCCAGCTCAGGACCCGGGACAGGGGGCCAGGGTAGCAATCAGCCCCAGCATTTT
TRBJ2-7,TRBV4-1,NA,16,TRBD1,CASSQRPGQGIHEQYF,TGCGCCAGCAGCCAAAGGCCGGGACAGGGGATCCACGAGCAGTACTTC
TRBJ1-2,TRBV2,NA,13,NA,CASSEQLGDGYTF,TGTGCCAGCAGTGAACAGTTAGGAGACGGCTACACCTTC
TRBJ1-6,TRBV28,NA,14,NA,CASSSTGISSPLHF,TGTGCCAGCAGTTCGACAGGAATCAGTTCACCCCTCCACTTT
TRBJ1-1,TRBV7-6,once,13,NA,CASSLQGYTEAFF,TGTGCCAGCAGCTTACAGGGCTACACTGAAGCTTTCTTT